The sequence of this TCR beta chain was determined in a study of cytomegalovirus exposure and HLA in healthy donors. Study-wide findings and caveats: The listing of 150 to 200 TCR beta chains classed them as cytomegalovirus-associated.

The germline CDR1 and CDR2 sequences are LNHDA and SQIVND (reference sequence). This CDR3 is 16 amino acids long. With 4 bases removed from V and 1 base from J, the gap between germline ends came to 16 bases. Sequencing used immunoSEQ multiplex PCR; TCRdb keeps in-frame clones, though not all of them. The sample comprises 130,000 to 150,000 clones, about 87% of which are singletons, and under 5% rests with the top ten. Comments on this clone: Its target is unknown.

Material for sequencing was PBMCs. This sequence was found in a man aged 18 to 35 in good health and CMV-seropositive. This chain uses TRBV19 with TRBJ1-1, with a possible D match to TRBD1 (6 bases). In DNA form, the CDR3 reads TGTGCCAGTAGTAAAGGGGGACACATGGGGAACACTGAAGCTTTCTTT. Translated: CASSKGGHMGNTEAFF. The full variable domain, its missing parts supplied by reference TRBV19 and TRBJ1-1, is DGGITQSPKYLFRKEGQNVTLSCEQNLNHDAMYWYRQDPGQGLRLIYYSQIVNDFQKGDIAEGYSVSREKKESFPLTVTSAQKNPTAFYLCASSKGGHMGNTEAFFGQGTRLTVV.